This T cell receptor (beta chain) stems from a study of response to subunit inactivated influenza vaccine. Study-wide points: The authors proposed limited new T cell recruitment per seasonal influenza vaccination.

Trimming removed 6 bases at V and 9 bases at J, with 15 bases between. This CDR3 region has 14 residues. From germline, CDR1 is MDHEN and CDR2 SYDVKM. One entry per CDR3 protein results from TCRdb running MiXCR on the RT-PCR reads. The table records hundreds of thousands of distinct CDR3 sequences, less than 8% of them present only once. This clonotype came up a few times. The antigen remains undetermined. The source material was PBMCs from blood, sampled around 25 months after vaccination. The chain couples TRBV28 to TRBJ1-6; D might be TRBD1 (5 bases). This TCR derives from a man in his fifties or sixties who received an inactivated influenza vaccine. CDR3 residues: CASSEKGIPSPLHF. DNA for the CDR3: TGTGCCAGCAGCGAAAAGGGGATTCCTTCACCCCTCCACTTT.